The 15 T cell receptor beta chains below come from one sample, sequenced in a study of OX40 agonist ivuxolimab in advanced cancers. Assay: immunoSEQ multiplex PCR; the TCRdb copy retains only in-frame clones and omits some. The sample records some 14,000 clones, roughly 80% being singletons. The sample was CD4+ or CD8+ T cells sorted from blood, taken in a trial of the OX40 agonist ivuxolimab. The source is an adult with an advanced solid tumor such as melanoma, head and neck, liver or kidney cancer.

The V gene is TRBV27, the J gene TRBJ2-7; D gene uncertain. The CDR3 extends over 12 amino acids. Germline V CDR1 and CDR2: MNHEY, SMNVEV (reference sequence). The V and J ends lost 4 bases and 2 bases respectively, with 6 bases between them. The CDR3 DNA sequence: TGTGCCAGCAGTTCTGGTCCCTACGAGCAGTACTTC. It yields the protein CASSSGPYEQYF.

This clone is categorized as medium-sized (0.01 to 0.1%). The rearrangement joins TRBV7-8 to TRBJ2-7; D is ambiguous. Deletions cut 5 bases from V and 3 bases from J, with 14 bases between. This CDR3 has 14 amino acids. Germline values: CDR1 SGHVS, CDR2 FQNEAQ. The CDR3 DNA follows: TGTGCCAGCAGCCTTCAAGCCGTTCTCTACGAGCAGTACTTC. It encodes CASSLQAVLYEQYF.

V gene TRBV9 combines with J gene TRBJ1-1; 7 nucleotides align to TRBD1. J gave up 3 bases and V 3 bases, and 11 bases lay outside the gene matches. CDR1 is SGDLS, CDR2 YYNGEE, per germline. This CDR3 is 16 amino acids long. In nucleotides, the CDR3 is TGTGCCAGCAGCGGAAAGACAGGGTTCGGGTACACTGAAGCTTTCTTT. Amino acids: CASSGKTGFGYTEAFF.

CDR3 nucleotides: TGTGCCAGCAGCCCTCCAAAAGGAAGCTCCTACGAGCAGTACTTC. Its protein product is CASSPPKGSSYEQYF. The V gene is TRBV5-4, the J gene TRBJ2-7; D gene uncertain. The CDR3 runs 15 residues. Trimming left V 4 bases short and J 0 bases short, with 14 bases between. Germline loops: CDR1 SGHNT, CDR2 YYREEE (reference sequence).

The rearrangement links TRBV6-1 to TRBJ1-4, with 8 bases lining up with TRBD1. CDR1 MNHNS and CDR2 SASEGT come from the germline V gene. Unmatched junction bases numbered 5, after V lost 7 bases and J lost 1 base. The CDR3 is made up of 15 amino acids. CDR3 loop: CASTKTGGTNEKLFF. The CDR3 nucleotides read TGTGCCAGCACCAAAACAGGGGGAACTAATGAAAAACTGTTTTTT.

The rearrangement uses TRBV27 and TRBJ1-2; maybe TRBD1 (6 bases). CDR1 is MNHEY, CDR2 SMNVEV, per germline (reference sequence). This CDR3 comprises 15 residues. V was clipped by 4 bases and J by 2 bases, with 14 bases between them. The CDR3 DNA follows: TGTGCCAGCAGTTCAATGGGCAGGGGAAACTATGGCTACACCTTC. Its translation is CASSSMGRGNYGYTF.

This chain connects TRBV29-1 to TRBJ1-2; D remains ambiguous. V was shortened by 7 bases and J by 7 bases, with 10 bases between the two germline ends. The CDR3 runs 10 residues. The germline V gene encodes CDR1 SQVTM and CDR2 ANQGSEA. This chain's CDR3 is CSAWETGYTF. Here the CDR3 DNA reads TGCAGCGCCTGGGAGACTGGCTACACCTTC.

This clone appeared a few times. V is TRBV7-9 and J is TRBJ2-7; D unresolved. Germline V gene lookup returns CDR1 SEHNR and CDR2 FQNEAQ (reference sequence). This CDR3 contains 14 residues. V lost 4 bases and J lost 5, with 15 bases in between. CDR3 coding DNA: TGTGCCAGCAGCTCTGATGCTGTCCGCCACGAGCAGTACTTC. This codes for CASSSDAVRHEQYF.

The V and J genes are TRBV7-8 and TRBJ2-3; D remains ambiguous. The CDR3 runs 12 residues. V was pared by 4 bases and J by 6 bases, with 8 bases between. CDR1 is SGHVS, CDR2 FQNEAQ, per germline. CDR3 loop: CASSSLSDTQYF. The CDR3 coding sequence is TGTGCCAGCAGCTCCCTTTCTGATACGCAGTATTTT.

This clone was recorded a few times. An end of the junction does not agree with germline; a read error may underlie this. The chain recombines TRBV7-9 with TRBJ2-7; D perhaps matches TRBD2 (6 bases). Germline assignment: CDR1 SEHNR and CDR2 FQNEAQ (reference sequence). The CDR3 sequence is 11 residues long. CDR3 in amino acids: CASSLQGGEDF. The CDR3 nucleotides are TGTGCCAGCAGCTTACAAGGCGGGGAGGACTTC.

The chain recombines TRBV5-5 with TRBJ1-2; D is perhaps TRBD1 (5 bases). Trimming shortened V by 0 bases and J by 5 bases, and 14 bases separated the two germline ends. Germline assignment: CDR1 SGHKS and CDR2 YYEKEE (reference sequence). This CDR3 region has 15 residues. CDR3: CASSLEAGNSYGYTF. The DNA for the CDR3 is TGTGCCAGCAGCTTGGAGGCAGGGAACTCATATGGCTACACCTTC.

The rearrangement uses TRBV9 and TRBJ1-1; perhaps TRBD1 as D (6 bases). Trimming removed 0 bases from V and 5 bases from J, with 14 bases in between. Germline V gene sequence: CDR1 SGDLS, CDR2 YYNGEE. The CDR3 has 15 amino acids. The CDR3 coding sequence is TGTGCCAGCAGCGTAGTTGGGGGGGCTGCAACTGAAGCTTTCTTT. Its translation: CASSVVGGAATEAFF.

The chain links TRBV11-2 to TRBJ2-7; D is unclear. The germline gives CDR1 SGHAT, CDR2 FQNNGV. The CDR3 is made up of 12 amino acids. V lost 0 bases and J lost 3, with 3 bases in between. The CDR3 DNA follows: TGTGCCAGCAGCTTAGAGAGCTACGAGCAGTACTTC. It encodes CASSLESYEQYF.

The chain employs TRBV4-3 and TRBJ2-1; D not resolved. The germline V gene has CDR1 LGHNA and CDR2 YSLEER. The CDR3 has 13 residues. The V gene lost 3 bases and the J gene lost 14 bases, with 17 bases spanning the gap. CDR3 protein: CASSQGLGLLKFF. The CDR3 DNA follows: TGCGCCAGCAGCCAGGGTCTCGGTTTGTTGAAGTTCTTC.

The chain is built from TRBV27 and TRBJ2-1, with 8 bases identical to TRBD1. Trimming removed 4 bases from V and 2 bases from J; junction bases left unmatched: 16. The CDR3 length is 19 residues. In germline, CDR1 is MNHEY, CDR2 SMNVEV (reference sequence). Written as DNA, the CDR3 is TGTGCCAGCAGTTCGGGGACAGGTGGTCCCAGGCGGCCCTACAATGAGCAGTTCTTC. Its protein is CASSSGTGGPRRPYNEQFF.